This T cell receptor (beta chain) is drawn from a study of read filtering for tumor transcriptome and immune sequencing. Whole-study context: Revised staging placed fewer than ten patients in R-ISS I, 15 to 20 in II, more than 5 in III. After DNase treatment, RNA was made into whole-transcriptome libraries.

Molecular barcoded adaptors covering alpha/delta and beta/gamma chains were used on approximately 440 ng RNA. Each CDR3 protein is one row after TCRdb ran MiXCR on the reads. The sample consists of 30,000 to 45,000 distinct CDR3 sequences, approximately 14% of them appearing once. At the time of active disease, bone marrow was collected from every patient. The sequence came from a donor aged 40 or older with multiple myeloma. Sequencing was carried out using a population of CD138-negative cells sorted from bone marrow.

CDR3 DNA sequence: TGCGCCAGCAGCCTAGAGGGCTCAGTCTACGAGCAGTACTTC. Translation gives CASSLEGSVYEQYF. The chain employs TRBV5-1 and TRBJ2-7, with D maybe TRBD2 (5 bases). The CDR3 spans 14 residues. V was trimmed by 4 bases and J by 3 bases, leaving 14 bases between them. CDR1 and CDR2 from the germline V gene are SGHRS and YFSETQ.